This T cell receptor beta chain was observed in a study of T cell repertoires in cytomegalovirus infection. Study as a whole: From public TCR beta signatures came an indication of both CMV infection and matching HLA type.

Each CDR3 protein is one row after TCRdb ran MiXCR on the reads. The sample consists of approximately 500,000 distinct CDR3 sequences, 15% to 20% of them appearing once. V was pared by 3 bases and J by 5 bases, with 14 bases between. Looked up from germline, CDR1 is SNHLY and CDR2 is FYNNEI. This CDR3 spans 15 amino acids. The clonotype comes from a human donor in good health (CMV status not recorded). Some clones in this sample may be carry-over from other donors' samples. The chain couples TRBV2 to TRBJ2-1; D perhaps matches TRBD2 (5 bases). The source material was CD8+ T cells from PBMCs. CDR3 protein: CASSDLPGTNNEQFF. For the CDR3, the DNA is TGTGCCAGCAGTGATCTTCCGGGAACCAACAATGAGCAGTTCTTC.